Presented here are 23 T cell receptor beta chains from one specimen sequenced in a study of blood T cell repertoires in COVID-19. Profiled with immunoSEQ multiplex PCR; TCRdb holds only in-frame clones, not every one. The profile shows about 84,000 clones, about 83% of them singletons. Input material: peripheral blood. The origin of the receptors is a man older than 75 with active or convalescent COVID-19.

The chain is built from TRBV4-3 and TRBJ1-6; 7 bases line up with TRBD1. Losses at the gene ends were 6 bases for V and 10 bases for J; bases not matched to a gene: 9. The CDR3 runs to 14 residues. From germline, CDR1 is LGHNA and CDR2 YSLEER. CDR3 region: CASRPNTGDSPLHF. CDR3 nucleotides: TGCGCCAGCAGGCCTAATACAGGGGACTCACCCCTCCACTTT.

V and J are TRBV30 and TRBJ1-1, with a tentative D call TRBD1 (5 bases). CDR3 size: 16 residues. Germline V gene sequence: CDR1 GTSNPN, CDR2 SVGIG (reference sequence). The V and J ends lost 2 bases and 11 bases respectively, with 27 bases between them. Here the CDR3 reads CAWSLSGRGSIFSAFF. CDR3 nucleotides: TGTGCCTGGAGTTTATCGGGTAGGGGTTCTATCTTTTCGGCTTTCTTT.

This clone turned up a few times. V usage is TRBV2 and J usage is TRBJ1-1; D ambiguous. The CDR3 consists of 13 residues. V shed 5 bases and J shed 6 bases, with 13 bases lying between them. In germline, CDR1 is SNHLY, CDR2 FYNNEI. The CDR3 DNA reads TGTGCCAGCAGTCCTACTTACCTAGCTGAAGCTTTCTTT. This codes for CASSPTYLAEAFF.

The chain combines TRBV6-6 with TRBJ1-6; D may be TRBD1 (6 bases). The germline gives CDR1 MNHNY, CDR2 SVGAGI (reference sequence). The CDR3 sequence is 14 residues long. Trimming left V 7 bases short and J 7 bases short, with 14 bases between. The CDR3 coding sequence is TGTGCCAGCACCACCGGGGGGCAAAATTCACCCCTCCACTTT. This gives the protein CASTTGGQNSPLHF.

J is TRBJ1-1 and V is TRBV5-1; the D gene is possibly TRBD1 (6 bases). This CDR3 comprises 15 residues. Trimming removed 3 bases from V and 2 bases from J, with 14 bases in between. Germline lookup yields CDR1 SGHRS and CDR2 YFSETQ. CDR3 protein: CASSSKGTLNTEAFF. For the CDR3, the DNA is TGCGCCAGCAGCTCGAAAGGGACACTCAACACTGAAGCTTTCTTT. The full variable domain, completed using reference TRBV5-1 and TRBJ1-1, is KAGVTQTPRYLIKTRGQQVTLSCSPISGHRSVSWYQQTPGQGLQFLFEYFSETQRNKGNFPGRFSGRQFSNSRSEMNVSTLELGDSALYLCASSSKGTLNTEAFFGQGTRLTVV.

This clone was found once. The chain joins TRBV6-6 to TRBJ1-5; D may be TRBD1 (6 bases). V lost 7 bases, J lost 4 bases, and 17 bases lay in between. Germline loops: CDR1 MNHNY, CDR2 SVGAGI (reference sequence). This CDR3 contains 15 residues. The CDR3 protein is CASNTVGGRNQPQHF. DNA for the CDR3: TGTGCCAGCAACACGGTGGGGGGGCGGAATCAGCCCCAGCATTTT.

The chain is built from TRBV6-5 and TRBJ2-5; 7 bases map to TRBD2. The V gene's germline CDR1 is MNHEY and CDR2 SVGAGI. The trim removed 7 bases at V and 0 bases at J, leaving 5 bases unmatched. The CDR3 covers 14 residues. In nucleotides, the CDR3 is TGTGCCAGCACCGACGGGGGGTACCAAGAGACCCAGTACTTC. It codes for CASTDGGYQETQYF.

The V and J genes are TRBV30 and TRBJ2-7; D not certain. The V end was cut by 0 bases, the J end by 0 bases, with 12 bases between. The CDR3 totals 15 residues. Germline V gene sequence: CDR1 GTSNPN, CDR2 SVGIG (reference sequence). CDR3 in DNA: TGTGCCTGGAGTGTAACGAGAAAGAGCTCCTACGAGCAGTACTTC. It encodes CAWSVTRKSSYEQYF.

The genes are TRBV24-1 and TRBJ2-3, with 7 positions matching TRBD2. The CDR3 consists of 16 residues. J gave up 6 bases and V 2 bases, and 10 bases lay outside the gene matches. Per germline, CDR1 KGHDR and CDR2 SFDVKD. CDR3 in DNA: TGTGCCACCAGTGATTGGGGTCTGAGCGGGACCGATACGCAGTATTTT. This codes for CATSDWGLSGTDTQYF.

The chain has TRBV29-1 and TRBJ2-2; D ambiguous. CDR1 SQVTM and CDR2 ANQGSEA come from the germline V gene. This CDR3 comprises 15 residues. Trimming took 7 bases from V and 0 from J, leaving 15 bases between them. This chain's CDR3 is CSARSIKSNTGELFF. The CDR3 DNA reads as TGCAGCGCCCGAAGCATCAAATCGAACACCGGGGAGCTGTTTTTT.

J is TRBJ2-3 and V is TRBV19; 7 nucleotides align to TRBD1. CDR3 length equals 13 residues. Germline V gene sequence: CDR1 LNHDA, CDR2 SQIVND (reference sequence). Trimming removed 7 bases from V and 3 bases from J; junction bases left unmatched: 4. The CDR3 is CASIGGGTDTQYF. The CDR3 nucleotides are TGTGCCAGTATAGGGGGCGGAACAGATACGCAGTATTTT.

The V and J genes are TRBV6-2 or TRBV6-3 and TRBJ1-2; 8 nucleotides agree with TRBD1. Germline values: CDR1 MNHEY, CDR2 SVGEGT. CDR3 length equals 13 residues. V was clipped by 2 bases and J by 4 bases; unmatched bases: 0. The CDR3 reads CASSYDRGYGYTF. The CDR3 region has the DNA TGTGCCAGCAGTTACGACAGGGGCTATGGCTACACCTTC.

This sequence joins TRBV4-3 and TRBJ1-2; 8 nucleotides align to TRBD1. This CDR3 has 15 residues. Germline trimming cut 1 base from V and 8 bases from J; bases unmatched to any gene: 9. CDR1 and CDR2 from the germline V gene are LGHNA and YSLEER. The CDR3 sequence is CASSQADRESSGYTF. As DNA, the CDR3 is TGCGCCAGCAGCCAAGCGGACAGGGAATCGTCCGGCTACACCTTC.

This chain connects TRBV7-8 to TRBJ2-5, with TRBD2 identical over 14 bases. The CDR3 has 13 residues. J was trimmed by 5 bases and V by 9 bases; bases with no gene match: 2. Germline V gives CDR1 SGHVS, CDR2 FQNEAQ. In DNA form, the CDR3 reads TGTGCCAGTGGACTAGCGGGGGGTGAGACCCAGTACTTC. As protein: CASGLAGGETQYF.

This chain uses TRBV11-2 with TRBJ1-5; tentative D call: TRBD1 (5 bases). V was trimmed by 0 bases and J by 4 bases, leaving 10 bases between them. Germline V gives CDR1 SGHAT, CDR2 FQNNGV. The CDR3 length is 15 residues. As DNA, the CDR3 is TGTGCCAGCAGCTTAGATTATAGGGGAAATCAGCCCCAGCATTTT. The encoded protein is CASSLDYRGNQPQHF.

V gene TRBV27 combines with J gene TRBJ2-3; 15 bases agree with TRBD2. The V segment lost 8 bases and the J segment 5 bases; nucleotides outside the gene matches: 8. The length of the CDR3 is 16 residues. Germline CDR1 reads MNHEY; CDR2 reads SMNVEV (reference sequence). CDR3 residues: CASRGLAGGSGDTQYF. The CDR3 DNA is TGTGCCAGCCGTGGACTAGCGGGAGGGAGTGGAGATACGCAGTATTTT.

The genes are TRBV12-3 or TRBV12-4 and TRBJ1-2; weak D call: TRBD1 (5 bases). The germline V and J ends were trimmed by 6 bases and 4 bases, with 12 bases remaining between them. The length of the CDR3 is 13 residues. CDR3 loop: CASSLTTVYGYTF. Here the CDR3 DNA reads TGTGCCAGCAGCCTAACGACAGTCTATGGCTACACCTTC.

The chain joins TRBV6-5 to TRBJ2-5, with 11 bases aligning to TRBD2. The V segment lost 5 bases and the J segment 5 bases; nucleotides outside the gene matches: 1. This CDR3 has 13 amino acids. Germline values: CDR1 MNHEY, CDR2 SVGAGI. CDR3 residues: CASSRLAGETQYF. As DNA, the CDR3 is TGTGCCAGCAGTCGACTAGCGGGGGAGACCCAGTACTTC.

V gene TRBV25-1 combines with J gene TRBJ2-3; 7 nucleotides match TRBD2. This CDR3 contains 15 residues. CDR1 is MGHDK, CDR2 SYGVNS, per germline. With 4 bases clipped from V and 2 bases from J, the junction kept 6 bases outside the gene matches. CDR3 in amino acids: CASSGPSGLTDTQYF. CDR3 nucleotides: TGTGCCAGCAGTGGGCCTAGCGGCCTCACAGATACGCAGTATTTT.

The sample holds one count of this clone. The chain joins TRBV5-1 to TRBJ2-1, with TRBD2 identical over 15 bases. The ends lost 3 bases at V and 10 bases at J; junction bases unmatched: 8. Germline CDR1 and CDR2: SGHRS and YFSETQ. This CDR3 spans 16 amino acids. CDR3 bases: TGCGCCAGCAGCTCCCCGGGGACTAGCGGGGGGCACGAGCAGTTCTTC. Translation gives CASSSPGTSGGHEQFF.

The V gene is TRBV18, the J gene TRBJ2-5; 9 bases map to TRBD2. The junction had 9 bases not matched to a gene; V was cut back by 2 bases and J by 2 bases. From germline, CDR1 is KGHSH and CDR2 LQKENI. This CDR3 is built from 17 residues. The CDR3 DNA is TGTGCCAGCTCACCAAGGAGCTCGCGGGGGGGACAAGAGACCCAGTACTTC. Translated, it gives CASSPRSSRGGQETQYF.

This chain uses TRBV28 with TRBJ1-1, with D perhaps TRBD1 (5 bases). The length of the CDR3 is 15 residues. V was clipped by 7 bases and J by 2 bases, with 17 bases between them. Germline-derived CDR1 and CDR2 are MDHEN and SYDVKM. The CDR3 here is CASIPGGPRNTEAFF. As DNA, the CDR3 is TGTGCCAGCATTCCGGGGGGTCCTCGCAACACTGAAGCTTTCTTT.

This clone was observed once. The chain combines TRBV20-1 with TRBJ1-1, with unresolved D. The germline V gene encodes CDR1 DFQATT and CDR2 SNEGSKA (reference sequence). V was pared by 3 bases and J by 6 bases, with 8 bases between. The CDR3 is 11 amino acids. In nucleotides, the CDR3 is TGCAGTGCTAGTCCACAGTCTGAAGCTTTCTTT. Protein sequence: CSASPQSEAFF.